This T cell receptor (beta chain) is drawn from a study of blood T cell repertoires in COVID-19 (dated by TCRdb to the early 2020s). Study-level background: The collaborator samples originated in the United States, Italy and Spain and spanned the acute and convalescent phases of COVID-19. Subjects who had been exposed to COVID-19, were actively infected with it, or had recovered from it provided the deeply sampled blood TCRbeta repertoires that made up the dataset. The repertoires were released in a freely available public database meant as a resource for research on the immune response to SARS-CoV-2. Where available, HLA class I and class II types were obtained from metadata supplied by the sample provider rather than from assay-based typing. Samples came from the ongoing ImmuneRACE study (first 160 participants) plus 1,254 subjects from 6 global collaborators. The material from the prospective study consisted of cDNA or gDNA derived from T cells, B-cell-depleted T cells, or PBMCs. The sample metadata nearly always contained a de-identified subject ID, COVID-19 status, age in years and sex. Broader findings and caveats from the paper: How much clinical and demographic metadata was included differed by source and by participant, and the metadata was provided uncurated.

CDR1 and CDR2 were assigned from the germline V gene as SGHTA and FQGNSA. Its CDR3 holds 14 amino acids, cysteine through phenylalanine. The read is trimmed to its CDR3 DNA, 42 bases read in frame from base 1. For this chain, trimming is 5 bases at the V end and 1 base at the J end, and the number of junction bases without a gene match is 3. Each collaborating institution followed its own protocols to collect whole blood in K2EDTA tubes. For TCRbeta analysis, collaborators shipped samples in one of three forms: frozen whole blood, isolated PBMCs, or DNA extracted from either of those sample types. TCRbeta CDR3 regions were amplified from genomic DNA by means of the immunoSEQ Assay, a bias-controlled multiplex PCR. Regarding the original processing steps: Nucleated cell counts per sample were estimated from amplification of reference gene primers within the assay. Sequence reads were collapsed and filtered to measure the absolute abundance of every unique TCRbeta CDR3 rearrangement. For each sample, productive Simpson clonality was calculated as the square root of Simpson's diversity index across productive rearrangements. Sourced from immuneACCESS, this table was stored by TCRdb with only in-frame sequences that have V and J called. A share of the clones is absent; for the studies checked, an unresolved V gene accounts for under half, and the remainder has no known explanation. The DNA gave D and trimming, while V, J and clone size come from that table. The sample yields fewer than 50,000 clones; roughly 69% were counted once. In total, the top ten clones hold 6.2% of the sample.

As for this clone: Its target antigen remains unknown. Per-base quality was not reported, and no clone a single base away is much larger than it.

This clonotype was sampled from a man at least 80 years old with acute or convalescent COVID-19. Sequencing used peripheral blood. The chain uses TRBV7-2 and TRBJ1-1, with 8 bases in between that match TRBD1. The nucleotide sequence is TGTGCCAGCAGCCTGGGACAGGAGAACACTGAAGCTTTCTTT. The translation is CASSLGQENTEAFF. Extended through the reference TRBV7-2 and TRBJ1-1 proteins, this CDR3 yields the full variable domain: GAGVSQSPSNKVTEKGKDVELRCDPISGHTALYWYRQSLGQGLEFLIYFQGNSAPDKSGLPSDRFSAERTGGSVSTLTIQRTQQEDSAVYLCASSLGQENTEAFFGQGTRLTVV.